A single sample is the source of the 10 T cell receptor beta chains below, sequenced in a study of cytomegalovirus exposure and HLA in healthy donors. The primer mix had 60 Vbeta and 13 Jbeta primers. Profiled with immunoSEQ multiplex PCR; TCRdb holds only in-frame clones, not every one. The table shows some 140,000 clones, with around 79% occurring only once. Sequencing input: PBMCs. The source of these receptors is a man aged 40-50 years in good health and CMV-seropositive.

The chain links TRBV28 to TRBJ1-6; unclear D gene. This CDR3 contains 14 residues. Trimming left V 1 base short and J 7 bases short, with 8 bases between. CDR1 is MDHEN and CDR2 is SYDVKM in the germline V gene. The CDR3 DNA sequence: TGTGCCAGCAGTTTATCCGAGCTCAATTCACCCCTCCACTTT. Translation gives CASSLSELNSPLHF.

The V gene is TRBV27, the J gene TRBJ1-6, with TRBD1 matching over 7 bases. V was clipped by 2 bases and J by 8 bases; unmatched bases: 3. CDR1 and CDR2 (germline): MNHEY, SMNVEV (reference sequence). The CDR3 sequence is 14 residues long. This CDR3 reads CASSLRGQDSPLHF. The CDR3 nucleotides are TGTGCCAGCAGTTTAAGGGGGCAGGATTCACCCCTCCACTTT.

This clone appeared a single time. The chain employs TRBV2 and TRBJ2-7; the D gene is possibly TRBD2 (7 bases). V lost 4 bases and J lost 4, with 14 bases in between. This CDR3 contains 14 residues. Germline CDR1 reads SNHLY; CDR2 reads FYNNEI. The CDR3 nucleotides read TGTGCCAGCAGTGCAGGGGCGGGAGATTACGAGCAGTACTTC. Protein sequence: CASSAGAGDYEQYF.

V gene TRBV30 combines with J gene TRBJ2-1; 8 bases are shared with TRBD2. V gave up 4 bases and J gave up 7 bases; unmatched junction bases: 9. The CDR3 is 14 amino acids. The germline gives CDR1 GTSNPN, CDR2 SVGIG (reference sequence). This CDR3 reads CAWTDGAGGNEQFF. DNA of the CDR3: TGTGCCTGGACTGATGGGGCGGGAGGAAATGAGCAGTTCTTC.

The chain couples TRBV6-1 to TRBJ1-1; possibly TRBD1 for D (6 bases). V gave up 7 bases and J gave up 7 bases, with 16 bases separating them. CDR1 is MNHNS and CDR2 is SASEGT in the germline V gene. CDR3 length: 13 residues. The CDR3 DNA follows: TGTGCCAGCACCCAGACAGGCATACATGAAGCTTTCTTT. Residues: CASTQTGIHEAFF.

The gene calls are TRBV5-1 and TRBJ2-1; D is ambiguous. Per germline, CDR1 SGHRS and CDR2 YFSETQ. V lost 0 bases and J lost 9, with 10 bases in between. CDR3 length: 13 amino acids. The CDR3, as DNA: TGCGCCAGCAGCTTGGCCGAATCGGGTGAGCAGTTCTTC. Residues: CASSLAESGEQFF.

The V gene is TRBV6-1, the J gene TRBJ2-5; D is possibly TRBD2 (5 bases). Trimming left V 3 bases short and J 5 bases short, with 19 bases between. Per germline, CDR1 MNHNS and CDR2 SASEGT. The CDR3 is 16 residues long. The CDR3: CASSDELVGEQETQYF. As DNA, the CDR3 is TGTGCCAGCAGTGATGAGCTGGTGGGAGAACAGGAGACCCAGTACTTC.

This sequence joins TRBV30 and TRBJ2-3; 10 nucleotides match TRBD1. Looked up from germline, CDR1 is GTSNPN and CDR2 is SVGIG (reference sequence). The CDR3 is 16 residues long. V was clipped by 1 base and J by 8 bases; unmatched bases: 12. This CDR3 is CAWSGGGTGDYGTQYF. CDR3 DNA: TGTGCCTGGAGTGGGGGCGGGACAGGGGATTATGGTACGCAGTATTTT.

This clone was observed once. V usage is TRBV18 and J usage is TRBJ2-7; 7 positions match TRBD1. The V segment lost 0 bases and the J segment 5 bases; nucleotides outside the gene matches: 7. The CDR3 length is 15 residues. CDR1 and CDR2 (germline): KGHSH, LQKENI. This CDR3 is CASSPPGTDRNEQYF. CDR3 DNA: TGTGCCAGCTCACCACCTGGGACAGATAGGAACGAGCAGTACTTC.

The rearrangement links TRBV9 to TRBJ2-2, with 7 bases matching TRBD2. The CDR3 length is 15 residues. Germline V lookup: CDR1 SGDLS, CDR2 YYNGEE. The V segment lost 3 bases and the J segment 3 bases; nucleotides outside the gene matches: 5. The CDR3 bases are TGTGCCAGCAGCGGGACTAGTCTGCACACCGGGGAGCTGTTTTTT. Residues: CASSGTSLHTGELFF. Combining the CDR3 with reference TRBV9 and TRBJ2-2 gives the whole variable domain DSGVTQTPKHLITATGQRVTLRCSPRSGDLSVYWYQQSLDQGLQFLIQYYNGEERAKGNILERFSAQQFPDLHSELNLSSLELGDSALYFCASSGTSLHTGELFFGEGSRLTVL.